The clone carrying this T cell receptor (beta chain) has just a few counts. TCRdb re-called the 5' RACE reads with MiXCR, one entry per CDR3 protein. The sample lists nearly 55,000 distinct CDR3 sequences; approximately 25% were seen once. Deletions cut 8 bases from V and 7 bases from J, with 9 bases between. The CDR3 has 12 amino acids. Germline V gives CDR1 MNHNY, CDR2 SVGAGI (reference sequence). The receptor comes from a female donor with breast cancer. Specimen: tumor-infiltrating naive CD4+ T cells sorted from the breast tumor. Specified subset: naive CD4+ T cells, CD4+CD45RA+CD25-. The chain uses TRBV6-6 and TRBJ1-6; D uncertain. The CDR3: CASGNGNSPLHF. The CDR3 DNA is TGTGCCAGCGGAAACGGCAATTCACCCCTCCACTTT.